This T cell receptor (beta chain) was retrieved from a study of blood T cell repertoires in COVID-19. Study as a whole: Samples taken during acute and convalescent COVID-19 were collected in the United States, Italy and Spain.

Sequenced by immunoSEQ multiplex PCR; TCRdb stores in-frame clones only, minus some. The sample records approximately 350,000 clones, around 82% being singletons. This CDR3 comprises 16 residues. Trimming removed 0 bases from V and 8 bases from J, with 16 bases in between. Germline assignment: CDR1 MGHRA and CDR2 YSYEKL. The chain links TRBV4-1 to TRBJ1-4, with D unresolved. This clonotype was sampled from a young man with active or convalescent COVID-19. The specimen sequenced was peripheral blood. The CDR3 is CASSQEGSGRGEKLFF. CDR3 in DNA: TGCGCCAGCAGCCAAGAGGGCAGCGGGCGGGGAGAAAAACTGTTTTTT.